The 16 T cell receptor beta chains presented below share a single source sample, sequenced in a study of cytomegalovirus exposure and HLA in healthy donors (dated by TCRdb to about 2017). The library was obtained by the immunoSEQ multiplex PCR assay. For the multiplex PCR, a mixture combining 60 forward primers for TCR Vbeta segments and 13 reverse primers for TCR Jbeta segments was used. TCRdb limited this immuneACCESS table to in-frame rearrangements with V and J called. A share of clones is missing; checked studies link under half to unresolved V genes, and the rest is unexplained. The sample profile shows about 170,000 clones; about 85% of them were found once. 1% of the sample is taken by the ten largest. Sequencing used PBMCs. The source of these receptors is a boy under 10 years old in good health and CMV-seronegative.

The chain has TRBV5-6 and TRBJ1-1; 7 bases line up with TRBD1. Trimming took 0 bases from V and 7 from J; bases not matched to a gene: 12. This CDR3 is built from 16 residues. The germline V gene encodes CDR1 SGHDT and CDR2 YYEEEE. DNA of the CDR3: TGTGCCAGCAGCTTGGGGCGGACAGGCGGGCGGGTTGAAGCTTTCTTT. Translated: CASSLGRTGGRVEAFF.

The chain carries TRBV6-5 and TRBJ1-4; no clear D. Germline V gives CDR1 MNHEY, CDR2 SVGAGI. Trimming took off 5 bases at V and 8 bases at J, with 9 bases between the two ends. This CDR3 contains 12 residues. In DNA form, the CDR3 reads TGTGCCAGCAGTGGCAGAGGAGAAAAACTGTTTTTT. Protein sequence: CASSGRGEKLFF.

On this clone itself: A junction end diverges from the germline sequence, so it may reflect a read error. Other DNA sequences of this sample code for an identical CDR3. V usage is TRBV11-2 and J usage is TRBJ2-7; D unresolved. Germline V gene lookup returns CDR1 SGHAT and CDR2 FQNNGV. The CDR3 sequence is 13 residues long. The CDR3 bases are TGCGCCAGCAGCCTGACACCTTCCTACGAGCAGTACTTC. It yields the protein CASSLTPSYEQYF.

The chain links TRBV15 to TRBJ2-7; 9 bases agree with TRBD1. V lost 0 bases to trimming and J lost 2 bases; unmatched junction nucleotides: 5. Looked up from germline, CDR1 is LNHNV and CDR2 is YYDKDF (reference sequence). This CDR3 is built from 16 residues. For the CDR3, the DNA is TGTGCCACCAGCAGAGACTGGGACAGGGACACCTACGAGCAGTACTTC. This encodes CATSRDWDRDTYEQYF.

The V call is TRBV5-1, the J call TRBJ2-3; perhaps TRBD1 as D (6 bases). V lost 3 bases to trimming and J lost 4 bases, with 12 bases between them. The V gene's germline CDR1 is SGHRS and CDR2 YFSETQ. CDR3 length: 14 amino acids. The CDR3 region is CASSSTQGPDTQYF. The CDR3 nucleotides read TGCGCCAGCAGCTCTACACAGGGCCCAGATACGCAGTATTTT.

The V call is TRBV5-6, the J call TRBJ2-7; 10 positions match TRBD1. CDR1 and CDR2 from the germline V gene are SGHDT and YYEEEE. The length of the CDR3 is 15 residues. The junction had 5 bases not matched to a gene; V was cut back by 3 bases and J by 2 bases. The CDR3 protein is CASSYGTGETYEQYF. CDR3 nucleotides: TGTGCCAGCAGCTACGGGACAGGGGAAACCTACGAGCAGTACTTC.

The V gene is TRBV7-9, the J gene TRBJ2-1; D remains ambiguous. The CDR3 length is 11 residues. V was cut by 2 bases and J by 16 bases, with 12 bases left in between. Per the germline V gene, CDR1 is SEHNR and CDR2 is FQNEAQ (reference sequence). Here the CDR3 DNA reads TGTGCCAGCAGCTTAACAGTCAGTCCATTCTTC. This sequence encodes CASSLTVSPFF.

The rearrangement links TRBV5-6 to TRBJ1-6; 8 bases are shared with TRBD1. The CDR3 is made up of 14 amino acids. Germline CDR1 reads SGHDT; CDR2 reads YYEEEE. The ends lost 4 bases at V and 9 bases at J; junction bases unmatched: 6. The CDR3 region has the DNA TGTGCCAGCAGCACAGGACAGGGCCGTTCACCCCTCCACTTT. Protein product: CASSTGQGRSPLHF. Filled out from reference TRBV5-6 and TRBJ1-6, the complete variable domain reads DAGVTQSPTHLIKTRGQQVTLRCSPKSGHDTVSWYQQALGQGPQFIFQYYEEEERQRGNFPDRFSGHQFPNYSSELNVNALLLGDSALYLCASSTGQGRSPLHFGNGTRLTVT.

Here the CDR3 reads CASSLGGTSSYEQYF. CDR3 nucleotide sequence: TGTGCCAGCAGCTTAGGGGGGACTAGTTCCTACGAGCAGTACTTC. The chain carries TRBV13 and TRBJ2-7; 8 bases fit TRBD2. This CDR3 spans 15 amino acids. The germline V gene has CDR1 PRHDT and CDR2 FYEKMQ (reference sequence). V was clipped by 0 bases and J by 1 base; unmatched bases: 2. Full variable domain (missing parts from reference TRBV13 and TRBJ2-7): AAGVIQSPRHLIKEKRETATLKCYPIPRHDTVYWYQQGPGQDPQFLISFYEKMQSDKGSIPDRFSAQQFSDYHSELNMSSLELGDSALYFCASSLGGTSSYEQYFGPGTRLTVT.

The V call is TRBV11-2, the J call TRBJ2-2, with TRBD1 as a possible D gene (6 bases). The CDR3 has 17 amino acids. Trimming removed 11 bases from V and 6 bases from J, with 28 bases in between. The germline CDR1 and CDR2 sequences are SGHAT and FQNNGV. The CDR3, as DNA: TGTGCCGACGGTGACGCCGGGACATACTATCGACCCGGGGAGCTGTTTTTT. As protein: CADGDAGTYYRPGELFF.

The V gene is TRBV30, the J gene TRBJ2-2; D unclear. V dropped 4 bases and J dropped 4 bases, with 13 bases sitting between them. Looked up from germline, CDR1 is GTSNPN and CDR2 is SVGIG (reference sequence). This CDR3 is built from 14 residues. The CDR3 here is CAWTVGEVTGELFF. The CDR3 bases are TGTGCCTGGACCGTGGGTGAGGTCACCGGGGAGCTGTTTTTT.

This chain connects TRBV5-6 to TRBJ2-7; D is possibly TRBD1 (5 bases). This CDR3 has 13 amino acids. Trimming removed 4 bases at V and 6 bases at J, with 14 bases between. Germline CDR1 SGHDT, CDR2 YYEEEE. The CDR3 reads CASSGSGYSEQYF. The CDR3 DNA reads TGTGCCAGCAGCGGGTCAGGGTACAGCGAGCAGTACTTC.

CDR3 sequence: CASSARASTGVLSFF. In DNA, the CDR3 is TGTGCCAGCTCGGCGCGCGCTAGTACAGGGGTCCTCTCTTTCTTT. This sequence joins TRBV18 and TRBJ1-1; 7 bases map to TRBD1. Losses at the gene ends were 6 bases for V and 12 bases for J; bases not matched to a gene: 19. The CDR3 sequence is 15 residues long. The germline V gene encodes CDR1 KGHSH and CDR2 LQKENI.

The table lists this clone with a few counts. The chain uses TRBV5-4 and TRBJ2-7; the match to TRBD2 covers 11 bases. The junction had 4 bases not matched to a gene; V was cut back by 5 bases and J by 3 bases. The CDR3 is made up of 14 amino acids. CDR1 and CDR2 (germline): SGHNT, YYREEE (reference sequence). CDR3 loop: CASSSGTSGYEQYF. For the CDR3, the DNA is TGTGCCAGCAGTTCCGGGACTAGCGGCTACGAGCAGTACTTC.

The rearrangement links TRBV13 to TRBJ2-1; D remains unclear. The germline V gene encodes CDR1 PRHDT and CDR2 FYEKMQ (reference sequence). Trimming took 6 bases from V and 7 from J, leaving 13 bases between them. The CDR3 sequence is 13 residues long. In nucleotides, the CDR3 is TGTGCCAGCAGTCCGTCTTTTCTGAATGAGCAGTTCTTC. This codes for CASSPSFLNEQFF.

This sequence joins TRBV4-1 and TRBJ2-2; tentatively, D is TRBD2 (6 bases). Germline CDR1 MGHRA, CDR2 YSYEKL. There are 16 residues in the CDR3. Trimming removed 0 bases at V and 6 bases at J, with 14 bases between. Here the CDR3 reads CASSQDADYLPGELFF. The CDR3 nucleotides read TGCGCCAGCAGCCAAGATGCGGACTATCTCCCCGGGGAGCTGTTTTTT.